The 27 T cell receptor beta chains listed next were all sequenced from one sample in a study of blood T cell repertoires in COVID-19 (dated by TCRdb to about 2020). Libraries were built with the immunoSEQ multiplex PCR assay. TCRdb took over this immuneACCESS table, retaining in-frame rearrangements with V and J assigned. Such tables are incomplete; in checked studies, under half of the missing clones stem from an unresolved V gene, and the remainder is unexplained. For this sample there are over 100,000 clones; about 89% appear just once. Of the sample, around 16% is held by the ten largest clones. The sample was peripheral blood. The receptors were gathered from a man aged 50 or older with acute or convalescent COVID-19.

There are many counts of this clone. The chain couples TRBV19 to TRBJ1-5, with D uncertain. Per germline, CDR1 LNHDA and CDR2 SQIVND (reference sequence). V dropped 6 bases and J dropped 1 base, with 4 bases sitting between them. The CDR3 contains 12 residues. The CDR3 loop reads CASRTSNQPQHF. The CDR3 DNA follows: TGTGCCAGTAGGACAAGCAATCAGCCCCAGCATTTT.

This clone has at least ten counts. The gene calls are TRBV4-1 and TRBJ2-7; D remains ambiguous. Germline V gene data show CDR1 as MGHRA and CDR2 as YSYEKL. V was pared by 4 bases and J by 0 bases, with 13 bases between. The length of the CDR3 is 15 residues. Here the CDR3 DNA reads TGCGCCAGCAGCCTGTCCTTGACGGGCTCCTACGAGCAGTACTTC. It is translated as CASSLSLTGSYEQYF.

This clone is a singleton in its sample. The sample has other DNA sequences that encode this CDR3 too. The chain uses TRBV5-4 and TRBJ2-1; 12 bases agree with TRBD1. Germline assignment: CDR1 SGHNT and CDR2 YYREEE (reference sequence). CDR3 length equals 15 residues. The trim removed 4 bases at V and 2 bases at J, leaving 1 base unmatched. CDR3 nucleotides: TGTGCCAGCAGCAGGGACAGGGGGCCCTACAATGAGCAGTTCTTC. This translates into CASSRDRGPYNEQFF. Combining the CDR3 with reference TRBV5-4 and TRBJ2-1 gives the whole variable domain ETGVTQSPTHLIKTRGQQVTLRCSSQSGHNTVSWYQQALGQGPQFIFQYYREEENGRGNFPPRFSGLQFPNYSSELNVNALELDDSALYLCASSRDRGPYNEQFFGPGTRLTVL.

J is TRBJ2-6 and V is TRBV4-1; D not resolved. Germline lookup yields CDR1 MGHRA and CDR2 YSYEKL. The CDR3 runs 17 residues. The V gene lost 4 bases and the J gene lost 0 bases, with 13 bases spanning the gap. CDR3 sequence reads: CASSLNNQISGANVLTF. The CDR3 coding sequence is TGCGCCAGCAGCCTTAATAACCAGATCTCTGGGGCCAACGTCCTGACTTTC.

The rearrangement links TRBV2 to TRBJ2-5, with 7 bases fitting TRBD2. This CDR3 comprises 13 residues. V dropped 6 bases and J dropped 5; count of bases not matched to a gene: 6. The germline gives CDR1 SNHLY, CDR2 FYNNEI. For the CDR3, the DNA is TGTGCCAGCAGAACTAGCGAAGGGGAGACCCAGTACTTC. Protein: CASRTSEGETQYF.

This sequence joins TRBV2 and TRBJ1-5; maybe TRBD1 (6 bases). The CDR3 length is 12 residues. Germline V gene lookup returns CDR1 SNHLY and CDR2 FYNNEI. Trimming took 7 bases from V and 4 from J, leaving 8 bases between them. The CDR3 sequence is CASNGQNQPQHF. CDR3 DNA sequence: TGTGCCAGCAACGGACAGAATCAGCCCCAGCATTTT.

The chain combines TRBV4-2 with TRBJ2-2; D gene unclear. The germline V gene has CDR1 LGHNA and CDR2 YNFKEQ. The CDR3 extends over 16 amino acids. V lost 0 bases to trimming and J lost 0 bases, with 8 bases between them. The CDR3 loop reads CASSQEISANTGELFF. CDR3 DNA sequence: TGTGCCAGCAGCCAAGAAATCAGCGCGAACACCGGGGAGCTGTTTTTT.

The chain carries TRBV6-6 and TRBJ1-5; D unclear. Germline V gene sequence: CDR1 MNHNY, CDR2 SVGAGI (reference sequence). This CDR3 is built from 15 residues. The germline V and J ends were trimmed by 5 bases and 2 bases, with 13 bases remaining between them. DNA of the CDR3: TGTGCCAGCAGTGCGGGCGGGAGCGGCAATCAGCCCCAGCATTTT. The encoded protein is CASSAGGSGNQPQHF.

The chain joins TRBV7-8 to TRBJ2-7; D may be TRBD2 (6 bases). The V gene lost 7 bases and the J gene lost 0 bases, with 16 bases spanning the gap. The CDR3 contains 15 residues. CDR1 SGHVS and CDR2 FQNEAQ come from the germline V gene. The CDR3 DNA is TGTGCCAGCAACCGTCGGGACTTTCCCTCCTACGAGCAGTACTTC. This encodes CASNRRDFPSYEQYF.

V is TRBV4-1 and J is TRBJ2-7, with 10 bases aligning to TRBD1. This CDR3 has 14 amino acids. Per the germline V gene, CDR1 is MGHRA and CDR2 is YSYEKL. Trimming took 7 bases from V and 7 from J; bases not matched to a gene: 10. CDR3 nucleotides: TGCGCCAGCACCACAGGACAGGGGGTAGATGAGCAGTACTTC. Translating gives CASTTGQGVDEQYF.

The chain combines TRBV25-1 with TRBJ2-7; no definite D call. The CDR3 contains 13 residues. Germline CDR1 is MGHDK and CDR2 is SYGVNS. The V and J ends lost 3 bases and 4 bases respectively, with 10 bases between them. CDR3 coding DNA: TGTGCCAGCAGTGAGGATTCTAGGTACGAGCAGTACTTC. It codes for CASSEDSRYEQYF.

V and J are TRBV2 and TRBJ1-5; no firm D call. This CDR3 region has 17 residues. The V gene's germline CDR1 is SNHLY and CDR2 FYNNEI. V gave up 3 bases and J gave up 7 bases, with 22 bases separating them. The CDR3 loop reads CASSDRLGGSRVQPQHF. The DNA for the CDR3 is TGTGCCAGCAGTGATCGACTTGGCGGGTCGAGGGTGCAGCCCCAGCATTTT.

The chain is built from TRBV27 and TRBJ2-7; weak D call: TRBD2 (5 bases). V was trimmed by 5 bases and J by 1 base, leaving 15 bases between them. The CDR3 covers 15 residues. Germline V gene data show CDR1 as MNHEY and CDR2 as SMNVEV (reference sequence). The CDR3 region has the DNA TGTGCCAGCAGTCCCGAAGGAGGTAATTCCTACGAGCAGTACTTC. This translates into CASSPEGGNSYEQYF.

The chain is built from TRBV11-2 and TRBJ2-1, with 8 bases identical to TRBD2. Losses at the gene ends were 5 bases for V and 0 bases for J; bases not matched to a gene: 9. Germline V gene sequence: CDR1 SGHAT, CDR2 FQNNGV. The CDR3 is made up of 17 amino acids. This CDR3 is CASSPRLASSSYNEQFF. CDR3 bases: TGTGCCAGCAGCCCACGACTAGCGTCGAGCTCCTACAATGAGCAGTTCTTC.

This rearrangement joins TRBV21-1 to TRBJ1-2. TRBV21-1 is annotated as a pseudogene. CDR3 length equals 14 residues. DNA for the CDR3: TGTGCCAGCCGCCCGCCGGGTGCTAACTATGGCTACACCTTC. This codes for CASRPPGANYGYTF.

This rearrangement joins TRBV29-1 to TRBJ2-1, with TRBD1 matching over 8 bases. Germline-derived CDR1 and CDR2 are SQVTM and ANQGSEA. The CDR3 contains 13 residues. Trimming cost V 5 bases and J 6 bases; bases outside gene matches: 6. CDR3 coding DNA: TGCAGCGTTATCCGGGACAGGACCAATGAGCAGTTCTTC. Protein sequence: CSVIRDRTNEQFF.

Remarks on this clone: One end of the junction varies from germline; a read error may be responsible. The chain couples TRBV6-1 to TRBJ1-1; D remains unclear. The CDR3 runs 12 residues. CDR1 and CDR2 (germline): MNHNS, SASEGT. The CDR3 coding sequence is TGTGCCAGCAGTGAATGGTTCGAGGAAAGGCTCTTT. Residues: CASSEWFEERLF.

J is TRBJ1-1 and V is TRBV2, with D maybe TRBD1 (5 bases). The CDR3 spans 13 residues. Trimming left V 0 bases short and J 9 bases short, with 11 bases between. The germline V gene encodes CDR1 SNHLY and CDR2 FYNNEI. The CDR3 nucleotides read TGTGCCAGCAGTGAAGCTCGTCAGGGTAAAGCTTTCTTT. Residues: CASSEARQGKAFF.

In its sample, this clone was seen many times. The V and J genes are TRBV27 and TRBJ1-2; no firm D call. There are 13 residues in the CDR3. Trimming left V 5 bases short and J 2 bases short, with 9 bases between. Germline CDR1 MNHEY, CDR2 SMNVEV (reference sequence). CDR3 residues: CASSPEGNYGYTF. The CDR3 DNA reads as TGTGCCAGCAGTCCGGAGGGCAACTATGGCTACACCTTC.

The chain employs TRBV2 and TRBJ1-2, with 10 nucleotides matching TRBD1. Germline trimming cut 8 bases from V and 4 bases from J; bases unmatched to any gene: 4. The CDR3 has 13 residues. The germline CDR1 and CDR2 sequences are SNHLY and FYNNEI. CDR3 nucleotide sequence: TGTGCCAGCGGGGGACAGGGGAGCTATGGCTACACCTTC. It codes for CASGGQGSYGYTF.

Concerning this clone: The sample carries other DNA sequences with the same CDR3. The CDR3 sequence: CASSPQSSYEQYF. In nucleotides, the CDR3 is TGTGCCAGCTCACCACAGAGCTCCTACGAGCAGTACTTC. The genes are TRBV18 and TRBJ2-7; D is unclear. V lost 1 base, J lost 0 bases, and 4 bases lay in between. This CDR3 region has 13 residues. From germline, CDR1 is KGHSH and CDR2 LQKENI.

The genes are TRBV28 and TRBJ2-1; TRBD2 matches 7 bases. The germline V gene has CDR1 MDHEN and CDR2 SYDVKM. The CDR3 loop spans 14 amino acids. J gave up 0 bases and V 7 bases, and 3 bases lay outside the gene matches. CDR3: CASTERDSYNEQFF. CDR3 coding DNA: TGTGCCAGCACGGAGCGGGACTCCTACAATGAGCAGTTCTTC.

The J gene is TRBJ2-1, the V gene TRBV9; 7 bases are a match to TRBD2. The V gene's germline CDR1 is SGDLS and CDR2 YYNGEE. CDR3 length: 15 residues. J lost 6 bases, V lost 4 bases, and 10 bases had no gene match. CDR3 in DNA: TGTGCCAGCAGCACCCGTGGGAGGGAGGGCAATGAGCAGTTCTTC. It codes for CASSTRGREGNEQFF.

The rearrangement joins TRBV28 to TRBJ2-3; weak D call: TRBD1 (5 bases). Looked up from germline, CDR1 is MDHEN and CDR2 is SYDVKM. Between the trimmed V and J ends, which lost 5 bases and 4 bases, there was a span of 19 bases. The CDR3 consists of 16 residues. CDR3 nucleotides: TGTGCCAGCAGTCTCAGAGAGTCCTGGGGCCCAGATACGCAGTATTTT. Protein: CASSLRESWGPDTQYF.

The chain employs TRBV2 and TRBJ2-7; no firm D call. V was pared by 7 bases and J by 6 bases, with 16 bases between. Per the germline V gene, CDR1 is SNHLY and CDR2 is FYNNEI. CDR3 length: 13 residues. This chain's CDR3 is CASKQNMKSEQYF. DNA of the CDR3: TGTGCCAGCAAACAAAACATGAAGTCCGAGCAGTACTTC.

This chain links TRBV3-1 (or the pseudogene TRBV3-2) with TRBJ2-5; no firm D call. Germline loops: CDR1 LGHDT, CDR2 YNNKEL (reference sequence). With 4 bases removed from V and 0 bases from J, the gap between germline ends came to 9 bases. The CDR3 runs 14 residues. The CDR3 sequence: CASSRLMYQETQYF. In DNA form, the CDR3 reads TGTGCCAGCAGCCGACTGATGTACCAAGAGACCCAGTACTTC.

The chain joins TRBV3-1 (or the pseudogene TRBV3-2) to TRBJ1-4; no firm D call. Germline V gene sequence: CDR1 LGHDT, CDR2 YNNKEL (reference sequence). V shed 9 bases and J shed 8 bases, with 13 bases lying between them. This CDR3 has 12 amino acids. In DNA form, the CDR3 reads TGTGCCAGTAGCGGGGAGGCGGAAAAACTGTTTTTT. Translating gives CASSGEAEKLFF.